This T cell receptor (beta chain) is from a study of blood T cell repertoires in COVID-19. The overall study: PBMCs, B-cell-depleted T cells, or T cells provided the cDNA or gDNA that made up the material.

CDR1 and CDR2 from the germline V gene are ENHRY and SYGVKD. V lost 2 bases, J lost 3 bases, and 13 bases lay in between. This CDR3 has 15 residues. Original processing notes: Amplification with reference gene primers provided the estimates of nucleated cell counts. Here immunoSEQ multiplex PCR was the method, and the copy in TCRdb shows in-frame clones only, minus some. That table supplies the V and J calls and clone size; D and trimming were determined from the DNA. The table has 90,000 or so clones, approximately 90% seen once. The sequenced material came from peripheral blood. The chain joins TRBV10-3 to TRBJ1-1; D is possibly TRBD1 (5 bases). This sequence originates from a human donor with active COVID-19. The donor label of this sample is uncertain. This CDR3 is CAISEGGEEDTEAFF. The DNA of the CDR3 is TGTGCCATCAGTGAGGGGGGGGAGGAAGACACTGAAGCTTTCTTT.